This T cell receptor beta chain was obtained from a study of T-cell memory formation after mild COVID-19. Overall study context: Among the donors, TCR clusters were largely specific to each donor. Study-wide results and limits: Clones that shrank (day 15 to 85) were balanced CD4/CD8, whereas later expanders leaned CD4+.

This clonotype has a handful of counts. Its antigen remains unidentified. Germline CDR1 DFQATT, CDR2 SNEGSKA (reference sequence). The V end lost 0 bases, the J end lost 6 bases, and 18 bases lay between the germline ends. The CDR3 runs 15 residues. One entry per CDR3 protein results from TCRdb running MiXCR on the 5' RACE reads. This table has approximately 300,000 distinct CDR3 sequences, roughly 15% appearing once. Sequenced sample: PBMCs or a T cell subset sorted from them (not recorded which). The rearrangement links TRBV20-1 to TRBJ2-7, with a tentative D call TRBD1 (6 bases). This TCR was recovered from a man between 18 and 29 years old who had mild COVID-19 (a few samples of this study predate the infection). Cell type and time point are not known. CDR3 sequence: CSARDLGATPTEQYF. The CDR3 DNA reads TGCAGTGCTAGAGATCTGGGGGCAACCCCTACCGAGCAGTACTTC.